The clone carrying this T cell receptor beta chain showed up just once. What it recognizes is unknown. This sample is part of a study of shared clonotypes between healthy human individuals. The CDR3 consists of 15 residues. CDR1 is SEHNR and CDR2 is FQNEAQ in the germline V gene (reference sequence). V was pared by 5 bases and J by 11 bases, with 17 bases of the junction left unmatched. The repertoire was sequenced with immunoSEQ multiplex PCR; TCRdb's copy has only in-frame clones and lacks some. The sample yields roughly 890,000 clones, 92% seen once. Points from the study as a whole: Blood alone was sampled, and tissue repertoires likely differ. Limited genetic and exposure-history diversity came from having few donors.

Naive-designated CD8 cells lacked CD45RO, were positively enriched for CCR7, and omitted terminally differentiated effector memory CD45RA+ cells. The receptor comes from a man younger than 40 in good health. The sequenced sample consisted of naive CD8+ T cells sorted from blood. The chain uses TRBV7-9 and TRBJ1-1, with 7 bases that match TRBD1. The CDR3 sequence is CASSRPGTVGAWAFF. The CDR3 DNA reads TGTGCCAGCAGCAGGCCGGGGACAGTGGGGGCTTGGGCTTTCTTT. The entire variable domain, with the rest obtained from reference TRBV7-9 and TRBJ1-1, is as follows: DTGVSQNPRHKITKRGQNVTFRCDPISEHNRLYWYRQTLGQGPEFLTYFQNEAQLEKSRLLSDRFSAERPKGSFSTLEIQRTEQGDSAMYLCASSRPGTVGAWAFFGQGTRLTVV.